The rows below give T cell receptor beta chains drawn from one sample of a study of CD8+CD57+ T cells in acquired aplastic anemia. TCRdb passed the reads through MiXCR, listing each CDR3 protein once. The table includes about 120,000 distinct CDR3 sequences, over 55% detected once. The source material was sorted CD4+, CD8+, or CD8+CD57+ T cells (not recorded which) from PBMCs. The origin of the receptors is a human donor with aplastic anemia. Both conserved end residues are part of each CDR3. D genes are given only for firm matches. For some rows the clone size is stated as once, few or many, or as a class when expanded; others skip it.

D: TRBD1
V: TRBV6-2/TRBV6-3
J: TRBJ2-3
size: -
DNA: TGTGCCAGCAGTTACCTGACAGGGGGGGGAGATACGCAGTATTTT
CDR3: CASSYLTGGGDTQYF

D: TRBD1
V: TRBV7-6
J: TRBJ2-1
size: few
DNA: TGTGCCAGCAGCTGGGCGACAGGGACTGAGCAGTTCTTC
CDR3: CASSWATGTEQFF

D: TRBD1
V: TRBV6-1
J: TRBJ2-1
size: many
DNA: TGTGCCAGCAGTGTGGGACAGCACAATGAGCAGTTCTTC
CDR3: CASSVGQHNEQFF

D: -
V: TRBV7-8
J: TRBJ2-1
size: many
DNA: TGTGCCAGCAGCATCCAACCCACTAGCTATGAGCAGTTCTTC
CDR3: CASSIQPTSYEQFF

D: TRBD2
V: TRBV12-3/TRBV12-4
J: TRBJ2-1
size: -
DNA: TGTGCCAGCAAGACGGGGGGGATTGAGCAGTTCTTC
CDR3: CASKTGGIEQFF

D: -
V: TRBV11-1
J: TRBJ2-3
size: few
DNA: TGTGCCAGCAGCTTAGCTGTGGTCAGGGACACTATGGGCACAGATACGCAGTATTTT
CDR3: CASSLAVVRDTMGTDTQYF

D: -
V: TRBV7-3
J: TRBJ2-2
size: -
DNA: TGTGCCAGCGGGGCGAACACCGGGGAGCTGTTTTTT
CDR3: CASGANTGELFF

D: -
V: TRBV19
J: TRBJ1-1
size: -
DNA: TGTGCCAGTAGTATTAGGGCGAACACTGAAGCTTTCTTT
CDR3: CASSIRANTEAFF

D: -
V: TRBV2
J: TRBJ2-7
size: many
DNA: TGTGCCAGCAGTGAACGGCACAGCAACTCCTACGAGCAGTACTTC
CDR3: CASSERHSNSYEQYF

D: -
V: TRBV10-3
J: TRBJ1-1
size: -
DNA: TGTGCCATCAGTGTGTCAGCGAACACTGAAGCTTTCTTT
CDR3: CAISVSANTEAFF

D: -
V: TRBV2
J: TRBJ2-1
size: -
DNA: TGTGCCAGCAGTGAAGGGTTTAGGGGGGCGAACAATGAGCAGTTCTTC
CDR3: CASSEGFRGANNEQFF

D: -
V: TRBV20-1
J: TRBJ2-7
size: -
DNA: TGCAGTGCCGTTTATACAGCTTACGAGCAGTACTTC
CDR3: CSAVYTAYEQYF